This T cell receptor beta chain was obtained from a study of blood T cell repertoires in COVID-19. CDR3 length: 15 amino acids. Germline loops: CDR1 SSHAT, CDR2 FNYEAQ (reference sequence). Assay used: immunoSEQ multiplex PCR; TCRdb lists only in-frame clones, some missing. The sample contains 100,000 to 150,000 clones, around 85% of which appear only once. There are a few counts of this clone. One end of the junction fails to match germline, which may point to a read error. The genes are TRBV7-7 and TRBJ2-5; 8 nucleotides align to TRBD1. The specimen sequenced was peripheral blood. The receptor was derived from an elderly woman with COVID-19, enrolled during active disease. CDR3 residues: CASSVGPGGEETQYF. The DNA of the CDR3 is TGTGCTAGCAGCGTGGGGCCAGGGGGCGAGGAGACCCAGTACTTC.